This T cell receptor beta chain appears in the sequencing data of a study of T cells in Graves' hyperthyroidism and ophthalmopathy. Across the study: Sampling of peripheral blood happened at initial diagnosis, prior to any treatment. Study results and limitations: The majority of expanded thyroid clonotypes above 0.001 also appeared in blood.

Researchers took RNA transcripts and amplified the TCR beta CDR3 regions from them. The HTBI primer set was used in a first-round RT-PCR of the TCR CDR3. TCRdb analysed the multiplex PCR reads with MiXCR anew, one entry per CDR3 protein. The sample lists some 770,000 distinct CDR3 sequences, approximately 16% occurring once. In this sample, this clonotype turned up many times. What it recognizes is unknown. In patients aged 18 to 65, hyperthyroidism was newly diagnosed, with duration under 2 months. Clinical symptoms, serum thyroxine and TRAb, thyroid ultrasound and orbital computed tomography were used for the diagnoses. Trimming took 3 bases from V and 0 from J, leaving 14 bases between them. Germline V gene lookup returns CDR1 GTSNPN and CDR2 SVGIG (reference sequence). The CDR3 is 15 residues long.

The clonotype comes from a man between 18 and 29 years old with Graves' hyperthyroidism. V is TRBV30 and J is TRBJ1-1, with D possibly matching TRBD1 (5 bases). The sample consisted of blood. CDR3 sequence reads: CAWRALGRMNTEAFF. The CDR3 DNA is TGTGCCTGGAGGGCACTGGGACGGATGAACACTGAAGCTTTCTTT.